The following is a T cell receptor beta chain sequence with its context. A junction boundary mismatches the germline segment, possibly from a read error. The entry originates in a study of tumor-infiltrating lymphocytes in primary liver carcinoma. A constant-region primer served to make TCR beta cDNA from roughly 480 ng total RNA. Three rounds of nested multiplex PCR with slightly modified ARM-PCR produced TCR beta libraries. Primers for the first two PCR rounds were TRBV1-TRBV30 forward primers and a C-beta reverse primer (roughly 10 cycles per round). MiXCR, run by TCRdb on the multiplex PCR reads, gives a single entry per CDR3 protein. Of 95,000 to 100,000 distinct CDR3 sequences listed, around two thirds were seen once; the top ten hold roughly 12%. There are 15 residues in the CDR3. The germline V gene has CDR1 SGHNT and CDR2 YENEEA. Without any cell sorting, about 20-31 mg of bulk tissue yielded co-extracted RNA and DNA. Sampling of every tumor involved five separate regions. These included the tumor centre.

The source of this sequence is a woman aged 60-70 years with primary liver carcinoma and hepatitis B virus infection. Specimen: liver tumor tissue from sampling region 2. Subset denoted: tumor region T2, inferior pole. The V gene is TRBV11-3, the J gene TRBJ1-1, with a tentative D call TRBD1 (5 bases). The CDR3 loop is CANSPPRGLNTEASF. Here the CDR3 DNA reads TGTGCCAACAGCCCCCCACGGGGCTTGAACACTGAAGCTTCTTTT.